This TCR beta chain emerged from a study of blood T cell repertoires in COVID-19. Germline lookup yields CDR1 SQVTM and CDR2 ANQGSEA. This CDR3 region has 13 residues. V was shortened by 5 bases and J by 4 bases, with 15 bases between the two germline ends. Authors' analysis steps: Scientists estimated how many nucleated cells there were by amplifying reference gene primers. Clones were sequenced by immunoSEQ multiplex PCR, and TCRdb holds only the in-frame ones, with some missing. V, J and clone size derive from that table, while D and trimming were established from the DNA sequence. The sample yields some 200,000 clones, roughly 84% seen once.

This sequence joins TRBV29-1 and TRBJ2-7; TRBD2 might be the D (6 bases). The TCR comes from a woman aged 80 or over with active or convalescent COVID-19. The sequenced material came from peripheral blood. Written as DNA, the CDR3 is TGCAGCGTTAAGGCGGGACGTGAATACGAGCAGTACTTC. Amino acids: CSVKAGREYEQYF.